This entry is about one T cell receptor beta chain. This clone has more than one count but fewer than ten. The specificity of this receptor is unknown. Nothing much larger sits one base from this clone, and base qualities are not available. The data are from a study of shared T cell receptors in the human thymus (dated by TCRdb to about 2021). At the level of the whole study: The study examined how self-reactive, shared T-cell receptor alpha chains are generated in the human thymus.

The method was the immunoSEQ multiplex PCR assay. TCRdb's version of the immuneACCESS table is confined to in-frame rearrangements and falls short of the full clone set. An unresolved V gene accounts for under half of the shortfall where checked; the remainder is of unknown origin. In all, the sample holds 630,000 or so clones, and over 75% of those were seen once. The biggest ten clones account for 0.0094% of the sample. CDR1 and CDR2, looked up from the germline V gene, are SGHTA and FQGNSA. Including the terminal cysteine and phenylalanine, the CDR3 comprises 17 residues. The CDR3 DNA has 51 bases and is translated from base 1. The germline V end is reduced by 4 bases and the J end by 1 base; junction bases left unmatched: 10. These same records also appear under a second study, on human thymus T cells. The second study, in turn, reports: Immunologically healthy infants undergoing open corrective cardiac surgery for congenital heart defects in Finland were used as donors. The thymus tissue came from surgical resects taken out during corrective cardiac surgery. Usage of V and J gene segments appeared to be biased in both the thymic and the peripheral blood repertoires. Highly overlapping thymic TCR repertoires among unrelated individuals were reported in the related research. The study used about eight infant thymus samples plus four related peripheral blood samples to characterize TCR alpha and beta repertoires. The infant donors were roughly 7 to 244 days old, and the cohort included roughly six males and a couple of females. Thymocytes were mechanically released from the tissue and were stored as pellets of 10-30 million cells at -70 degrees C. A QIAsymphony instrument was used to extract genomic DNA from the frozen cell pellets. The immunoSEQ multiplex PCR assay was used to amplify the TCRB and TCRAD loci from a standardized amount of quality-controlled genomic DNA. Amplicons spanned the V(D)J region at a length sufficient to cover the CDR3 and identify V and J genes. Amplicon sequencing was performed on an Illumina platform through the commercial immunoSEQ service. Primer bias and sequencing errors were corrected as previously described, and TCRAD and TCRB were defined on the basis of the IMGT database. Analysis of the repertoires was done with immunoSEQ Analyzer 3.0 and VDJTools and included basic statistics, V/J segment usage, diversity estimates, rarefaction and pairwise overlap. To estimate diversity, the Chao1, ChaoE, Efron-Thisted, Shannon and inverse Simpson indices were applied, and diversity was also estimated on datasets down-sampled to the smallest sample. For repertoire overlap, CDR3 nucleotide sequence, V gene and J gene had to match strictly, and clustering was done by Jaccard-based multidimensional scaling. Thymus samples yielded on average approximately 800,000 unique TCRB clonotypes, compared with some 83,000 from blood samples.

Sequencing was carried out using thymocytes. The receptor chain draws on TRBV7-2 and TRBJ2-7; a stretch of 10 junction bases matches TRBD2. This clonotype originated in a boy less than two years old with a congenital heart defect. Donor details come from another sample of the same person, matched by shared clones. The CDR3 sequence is CASSCEPGTSASYEQYF. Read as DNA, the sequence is TGTGCCAGCAGCTGTGAACCCGGGACTAGCGCATCCTACGAGCAGTACTTC.